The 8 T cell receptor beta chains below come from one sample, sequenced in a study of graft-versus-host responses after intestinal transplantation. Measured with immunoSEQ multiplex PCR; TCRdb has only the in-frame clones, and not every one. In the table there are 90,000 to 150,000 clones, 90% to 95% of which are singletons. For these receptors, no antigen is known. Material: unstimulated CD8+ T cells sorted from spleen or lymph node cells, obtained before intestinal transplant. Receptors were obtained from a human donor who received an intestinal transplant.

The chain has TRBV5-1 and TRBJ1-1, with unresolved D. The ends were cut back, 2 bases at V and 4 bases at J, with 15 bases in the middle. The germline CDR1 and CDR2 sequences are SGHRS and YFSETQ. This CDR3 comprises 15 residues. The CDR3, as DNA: TGCGCCAGCAGCTTAGGAAGACATTTGGGCACTGAAGCTTTCTTT. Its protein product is CASSLGRHLGTEAFF.

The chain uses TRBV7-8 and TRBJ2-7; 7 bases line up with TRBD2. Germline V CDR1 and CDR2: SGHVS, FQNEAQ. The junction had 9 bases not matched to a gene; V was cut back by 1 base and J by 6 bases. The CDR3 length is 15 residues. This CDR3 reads CASSLVDGGRGEQYF. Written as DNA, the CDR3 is TGTGCCAGCAGCTTAGTGGATGGCGGGAGAGGCGAGCAGTACTTC.

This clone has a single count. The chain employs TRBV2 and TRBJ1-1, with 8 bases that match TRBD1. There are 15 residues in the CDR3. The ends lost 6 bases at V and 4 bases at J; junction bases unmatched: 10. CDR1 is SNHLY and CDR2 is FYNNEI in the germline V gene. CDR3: CASRRTGLGGTEAFF. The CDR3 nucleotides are TGTGCCAGCAGACGGACAGGGCTTGGCGGCACTGAAGCTTTCTTT.

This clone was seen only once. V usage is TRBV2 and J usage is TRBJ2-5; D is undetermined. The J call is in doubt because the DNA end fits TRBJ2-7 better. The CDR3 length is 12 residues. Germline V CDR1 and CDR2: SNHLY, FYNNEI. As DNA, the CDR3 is TGTGCCAGCAGTGACCCCTCCTACGAGCAGTACTTC. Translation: CASSDPSYEQYF.

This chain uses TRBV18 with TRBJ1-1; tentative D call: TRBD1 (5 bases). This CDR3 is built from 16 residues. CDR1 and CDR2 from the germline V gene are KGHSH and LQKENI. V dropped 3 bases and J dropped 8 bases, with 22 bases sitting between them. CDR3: CASSPTGTRTPTEAFF. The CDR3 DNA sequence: TGTGCCAGCTCACCCACCGGGACCCGGACGCCTACGGAAGCTTTCTTT.

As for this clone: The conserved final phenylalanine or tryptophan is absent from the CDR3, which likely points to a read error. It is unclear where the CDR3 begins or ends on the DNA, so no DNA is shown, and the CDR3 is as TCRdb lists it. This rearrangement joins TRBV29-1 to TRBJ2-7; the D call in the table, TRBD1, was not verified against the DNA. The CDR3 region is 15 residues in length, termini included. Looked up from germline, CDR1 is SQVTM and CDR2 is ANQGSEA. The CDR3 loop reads CSVGPTKDSRYERYL.

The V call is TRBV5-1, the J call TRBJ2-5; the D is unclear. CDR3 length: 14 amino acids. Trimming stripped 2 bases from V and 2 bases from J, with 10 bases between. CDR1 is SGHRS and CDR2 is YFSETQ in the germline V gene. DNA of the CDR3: TGCGCCAGCAGCTTTCGCCAGGTACAAGAGACCCAGTACTTC. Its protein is CASSFRQVQETQYF.

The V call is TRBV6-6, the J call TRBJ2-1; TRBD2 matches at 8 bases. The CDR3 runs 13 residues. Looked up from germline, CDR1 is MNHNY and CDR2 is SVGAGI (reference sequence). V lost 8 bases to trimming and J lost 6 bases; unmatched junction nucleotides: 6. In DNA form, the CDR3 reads TGTGCCAGCGAAGGGACTAGGCCCAATGAGCAGTTCTTC. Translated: CASEGTRPNEQFF.